Shown below are 31 T cell receptor beta chains from a single sample sequenced in a study of shared clonotypes between healthy human individuals. Naive CD8 cells lacked CD45RO, underwent positive selection for CCR7 and left out terminally differentiated effector memory CD45RA+ cells. Assay used: immunoSEQ multiplex PCR; TCRdb lists only in-frame clones, some missing. The table includes about 680,000 clones, 92% detected once. Sequences were obtained from naive CD8+ T cells sorted from blood. The receptors shown here come from a man aged 25-45 years in good health.

The chain is built from TRBV5-6 and TRBJ1-1; D is unclear. Germline V gene data show CDR1 as SGHDT and CDR2 as YYEEEE. Trimming left V 5 bases short and J 5 bases short, with 10 bases between. This CDR3 is 12 amino acids long. CDR3 sequence reads: CASRTSRTEAFF. In nucleotides, the CDR3 is TGTGCCAGCAGGACCTCGAGGACTGAAGCTTTCTTT.

The genes are TRBV11-3 and TRBJ2-2; TRBD1 matches 8 bases. Germline values: CDR1 SGHNT, CDR2 YENEEA. The trim removed 4 bases at V and 5 bases at J, leaving 6 bases unmatched. CDR3 length: 15 amino acids. In DNA form, the CDR3 reads TGTGCCAGCAGCTCGGGACAGGTTCAGACCGGGGAGCTGTTTTTT. It codes for CASSSGQVQTGELFF.

The sample holds one count of this clone. Here the CDR3 DNA reads TGTGCTACACGAGCCCCCTACGAGCAGTACTTC. Translated, it gives CATRAPYEQYF. The chain uses TRBV25-1 and TRBJ2-7; D is uncertain. Germline assignment: CDR1 MGHDK and CDR2 SYGVNS. This CDR3 comprises 11 residues.

The chain uses TRBV7-9 and TRBJ2-5, with TRBD2 as a possible D gene (5 bases). The CDR3 spans 13 residues. The V end was cut by 3 bases, the J end by 5 bases, with 10 bases between. Germline V lookup: CDR1 SEHNR, CDR2 FQNEAQ (reference sequence). The CDR3 reads CASSLGSKETQYF. DNA for the CDR3: TGTGCCAGCAGCTTGGGGAGCAAGGAGACCCAGTACTTC.

The chain recombines TRBV14 with TRBJ2-4; TRBD2 aligns across 12 bases. This CDR3 is 17 amino acids long. The V gene end was trimmed by 0 bases and the J gene end by 6 bases; junction bases not matched to a gene: 6. CDR1 and CDR2 from the germline V gene are SGHDN and FVKESK. The CDR3 spells CASSQEALAGGGNIQYF. The CDR3 region has the DNA TGTGCCAGCAGCCAAGAGGCACTAGCGGGAGGTGGAAACATTCAGTACTTC.

The chain has TRBV7-9 and TRBJ2-1, with 12 nucleotides matching TRBD2. The V segment lost 4 bases and the J segment 6 bases; nucleotides outside the gene matches: 7. Germline CDR1 SEHNR, CDR2 FQNEAQ (reference sequence). CDR3 size: 16 residues. The CDR3 DNA reads TGTGCCAGCAGCTCCCCCTCTAGCGGGAGGGCCAATGAGCAGTTCTTC. The encoded protein is CASSSPSSGRANEQFF.

The V and J genes are TRBV10-1 and TRBJ2-1; 7 bases match TRBD2. The CDR3 consists of 14 residues. J was trimmed by 0 bases and V by 8 bases; bases with no gene match: 4. Germline values: CDR1 WNHNN, CDR2 SYGVQD (reference sequence). CDR3 sequence reads: CASSSGTSYNEQFF. CDR3 DNA sequence: TGCGCCAGCTCCAGCGGGACCTCCTACAATGAGCAGTTCTTC.

The J gene is TRBJ2-7, the V gene TRBV10-3; a possible D gene is TRBD2 (6 bases). The germline CDR1 and CDR2 sequences are ENHRY and SYGVKD. The V end was cut by 1 base, the J end by 5 bases, with 21 bases between. This CDR3 is built from 17 residues. CDR3 sequence: CAISEYSPAGYSHEQYF. CDR3 nucleotide sequence: TGTGCCATCAGTGAGTACTCCCCGGCGGGGTATAGCCACGAGCAGTACTTC.

V and J are TRBV6-5 and TRBJ2-7, with a possible D match to TRBD1 (6 bases). The CDR3 runs to 14 residues. Germline-derived CDR1 and CDR2 are MNHEY and SVGAGI. V lost 4 bases and J lost 3, with 13 bases in between. DNA for the CDR3: TGTGCCAGCAGTTCAGGGGACACCCTCTACGAGCAGTACTTC. Translating it yields CASSSGDTLYEQYF.

The V call is TRBV10-2, the J call TRBJ1-2, with 8 bases identical to TRBD1. Looked up from germline, CDR1 is WSHSY and CDR2 is SAAADI. V was clipped by 4 bases and J by 8 bases; unmatched bases: 0. The CDR3 has 11 amino acids. Written as DNA, the CDR3 is TGCGCCAGCAGTGGGGACAGGGGCTACACCTTC. Translation: CASSGDRGYTF.

This chain uses TRBV14 with TRBJ2-1; the match to TRBD2 covers 9 bases. Germline assignment: CDR1 SGHDN and CDR2 FVKESK. The CDR3 spans 17 residues. J was trimmed by 0 bases and V by 4 bases; bases with no gene match: 7. Here the CDR3 reads CASSLNALAGSYNEQFF. The CDR3, as DNA: TGTGCCAGCAGCCTCAACGCACTAGCGGGCTCCTACAATGAGCAGTTCTTC.

A note on this clone: Different DNA sequences within this sample yield the same CDR3. The rearrangement joins TRBV18 to TRBJ1-5; TRBD1 might be the D (5 bases). Germline CDR1 is KGHSH and CDR2 is LQKENI. V lost 0 bases, J lost 2 bases, and 8 bases lay in between. This CDR3 comprises 15 residues. CDR3 region: CASSPPGGGNQPQHF. The CDR3 region has the DNA TGTGCCAGCTCACCACCGGGAGGGGGCAATCAGCCCCAGCATTTT.

V is TRBV27 and J is TRBJ2-7; the D is unclear. The CDR3 is 12 residues long. Germline CDR1 MNHEY, CDR2 SMNVEV (reference sequence). V lost 5 bases and J lost 5, with 10 bases in between. CDR3: CASSPSIHEQYF. For the CDR3, the DNA is TGTGCCAGCAGTCCTTCGATTCACGAGCAGTACTTC.

The genes are TRBV7-9 and TRBJ1-1; D gene ambiguous. Per the germline V gene, CDR1 is SEHNR and CDR2 is FQNEAQ (reference sequence). The V end lost 5 bases, the J end lost 1 base, and 14 bases lay between the germline ends. There are 15 residues in the CDR3. In DNA, the CDR3 is TGTGCCAGCAGCCTGCAGGTGACGCGGAACACTGAAGCTTTCTTT. This translates into CASSLQVTRNTEAFF.

V gene TRBV7-9 combines with J gene TRBJ1-1; D not certain. Trimming took 1 base from V and 3 from J, leaving 12 bases between them. CDR3 size: 15 residues. Germline-derived CDR1 and CDR2 are SEHNR and FQNEAQ (reference sequence). CDR3 region: CASSLVAGDYTEAFF. Here the CDR3 DNA reads TGTGCCAGCAGCTTAGTTGCAGGTGACTACACTGAAGCTTTCTTT.

This clone was observed a few times. J is TRBJ1-5 and V is TRBV5-4; D unresolved. Germline V gene data show CDR1 as SGHNT and CDR2 as YYREEE (reference sequence). CDR3 length: 14 residues. V lost 2 bases, J lost 3 bases, and 9 bases lay in between. The CDR3 nucleotides are TGTGCCAGCAGCTTACCGGGCGTCAATCAGCCCCAGCATTTT. Translation: CASSLPGVNQPQHF.

The genes are TRBV7-9 and TRBJ2-7; D possibly uses TRBD1 or TRBD2 (5 bases each). V shed 4 bases and J shed 2 bases, with 15 bases lying between them. Germline V gene lookup returns CDR1 SEHNR and CDR2 FQNEAQ (reference sequence). The CDR3 spans 15 residues. In DNA, the CDR3 is TGTGCCAGCAGCTCTCGGGGACCAAACGCCTACGAGCAGTACTTC. Protein product: CASSSRGPNAYEQYF.

The chain has TRBV4-1 and TRBJ2-5; 8 positions agree with TRBD1. Germline V lookup: CDR1 MGHRA, CDR2 YSYEKL. The J segment lost 7 bases and the V segment lost 5 bases, leaving 6 bases of the junction unmatched. The CDR3 loop spans 13 amino acids. For the CDR3, the DNA is TGCGCCAGCAGCTACGGACAGGGCGGGACCCAGTACTTC. Its translation is CASSYGQGGTQYF.

The table lists this clone with a few counts. The J gene is TRBJ2-7, the V gene TRBV6-9; no definite D call. Trimming stripped 8 bases from V and 5 bases from J, with 7 bases between. The CDR3 runs to 10 residues. Per the germline V gene, CDR1 is MNHGY and CDR2 is SVAAGI. The CDR3 DNA reads as TGTGCCAGCCCTCGGGACGAGCAGTACTTC. Translation gives CASPRDEQYF.

As DNA, the CDR3 is TGTGCCAGCAGCTTATTCCCTGGGCTAGCGGACAATGAGCAGTTCTTC. Protein: CASSLFPGLADNEQFF. The genes are TRBV13 and TRBJ2-1; TRBD2 aligns across 7 bases. The CDR3 spans 16 residues. V lost 2 bases, J lost 5 bases, and 9 bases stayed unmatched. Germline CDR1 reads PRHDT; CDR2 reads FYEKMQ (reference sequence).

The chain has TRBV19 and TRBJ2-7; 9 bases align to TRBD1. The junction had 7 bases not matched to a gene; V was cut back by 4 bases and J by 3 bases. CDR3 length: 15 residues. Per the germline V gene, CDR1 is LNHDA and CDR2 is SQIVND (reference sequence). CDR3 loop: CASSNFGTGYYEQYF. In DNA form, the CDR3 reads TGTGCCAGTAGTAACTTCGGGACAGGGTACTACGAGCAGTACTTC.

V and J are TRBV27 and TRBJ2-1; TRBD2 aligns across 11 bases. V lost 5 bases, J lost 4 bases, and 7 bases stayed unmatched. Germline values: CDR1 MNHEY, CDR2 SMNVEV (reference sequence). The CDR3 consists of 16 residues. In nucleotides, the CDR3 is TGTGCCAGCAGTCGATCTACTAGCGGGAGTTACAATGAGCAGTTCTTC. Its translation: CASSRSTSGSYNEQFF.

V is TRBV23-1 and J is TRBJ2-3, with 9 nucleotides matching TRBD2. TRBV23-1 is known as an ORF, though its function is uncertain. With V trimmed by 4 bases and J by 8 bases, 4 bases remained unmatched. The CDR3 totals 13 residues. The CDR3 coding sequence is TGCGCCAGCAGTCCCCGACTAGCGGCTACGCAGTATTTT. It encodes CASSPRLAATQYF.

This chain uses TRBV4-1 with TRBJ2-7; 10 nucleotides agree with TRBD2. This CDR3 has 15 residues. Germline CDR1 reads MGHRA; CDR2 reads YSYEKL. With 4 bases clipped from V and 2 bases from J, the junction kept 5 bases outside the gene matches. DNA for the CDR3: TGCGCCAGCAGCCTGAGCACTAGCGGGGCCTACGAGCAGTACTTC. It yields the protein CASSLSTSGAYEQYF.

Comments on this clone: Relative to the germline gene, one junction end is altered; a read error may explain this. V is TRBV5-4 and J is TRBJ2-7; unclear D gene. CDR3 length: 11 amino acids. Per germline, CDR1 SGHNT and CDR2 YYREEE (reference sequence). As DNA, the CDR3 is TGTGCCAGCAGCCAGGATGGGGTACCAGACTTC. Amino acid sequence: CASSQDGVPDF.

This chain uses TRBV11-2 with TRBJ1-1; D ambiguous. The CDR3 loop spans 13 amino acids. CDR1 and CDR2 (germline): SGHAT, FQNNGV. Trimming pared 3 bases from V and 8 bases from J, leaving 13 bases between. CDR3 loop: CASSLGLREEAFF. In DNA form, the CDR3 reads TGTGCCAGCAGCTTGGGATTGAGGGAAGAAGCTTTCTTT.

The table lists this clone with a count of one. The chain uses TRBV7-8 and TRBJ2-7; D might be TRBD1 or TRBD2, each matching 6 bases. V shed 7 bases and J shed 3 bases, with 16 bases lying between them. The CDR3 loop spans 14 amino acids. Germline V lookup: CDR1 SGHVS, CDR2 FQNEAQ. The chain's CDR3 is CASTPGGRGYEQYF. In nucleotides, the CDR3 is TGTGCCAGCACCCCTGGGGGGCGCGGCTACGAGCAGTACTTC.

In its sample, this clone was seen a few times. V usage is TRBV18 and J usage is TRBJ1-5; tentative D call: TRBD1 (6 bases). Germline V lookup: CDR1 KGHSH, CDR2 LQKENI. Trimming pared 5 bases from V and 2 bases from J, leaving 13 bases between. This CDR3 is 15 amino acids long. CDR3 residues: CASSDQGSGNQPQHF. CDR3 bases: TGTGCCAGCTCAGATCAGGGGTCGGGCAATCAGCCCCAGCATTTT.

The J gene is TRBJ2-1, the V gene TRBV15; the match to TRBD1 covers 8 bases. Germline assignment: CDR1 LNHNV and CDR2 YYDKDF (reference sequence). V lost 8 bases and J lost 7; bases outside the gene matches: 13. CDR3 length: 15 amino acids. The chain's CDR3 is CATSSLGQGENEQFF. The CDR3 DNA follows: TGTGCCACCTCGAGCCTCGGACAGGGTGAGAATGAGCAGTTCTTC.

The chain is built from TRBV10-3 and TRBJ2-2, with 10 positions matching TRBD2. Looked up from germline, CDR1 is ENHRY and CDR2 is SYGVKD. V gave up 0 bases and J gave up 2 bases; unmatched junction bases: 9. CDR3 size: 19 residues. Written as DNA, the CDR3 is TGTGCCATCAGTGAGTCGTGGGTAGCGGGAGGACAAAACACCGGGGAGCTGTTTTTT. Translated: CAISESWVAGGQNTGELFF.

As to this clone: Other DNA sequences in this sample translate to the same CDR3. V is TRBV7-9 and J is TRBJ2-2; D remains ambiguous. This CDR3 has 13 amino acids. V was shortened by 2 bases and J by 3 bases, with 4 bases between the two germline ends. Looked up from germline, CDR1 is SEHNR and CDR2 is FQNEAQ (reference sequence). In DNA form, the CDR3 reads TGTGCCAGCAGCTTAAGGGACACCGGGGAGCTGTTTTTT. It encodes CASSLRDTGELFF.